This T cell receptor (beta chain) originates from a study of shared clonotypes between healthy human individuals. Naive CD8 cells, CD45RO-negative and positively selected for CCR7, excluded terminally differentiated effector memory CD45RA+ cells. Healthy HIV-negative adults with no recent acute infections or vaccinations were recruited as donors. Profiled with immunoSEQ multiplex PCR; TCRdb holds only in-frame clones, not every one. The sample carries about 2.1 million clones, about 93% recorded once. Germline lookup yields CDR1 WNHNN and CDR2 SYGVQD (reference sequence). This CDR3 has 15 residues. V was shortened by 7 bases and J by 3 bases, with 19 bases between the two germline ends.

The clonotype was recovered from a man aged 18 to 35 in good health. Some clones in this sample may be carry-over from other donors' samples. The chain uses TRBV10-1 and TRBJ2-7, with D maybe TRBD2 (5 bases). Sequencing was performed on naive CD8+ T cells from PBMCs. CDR3 sequence (DNA): TGCGCCAGCACCTCTCCGACCGGGGTAGGCTACGAGCAGTACTTC. Residues: CASTSPTGVGYEQYF.